The rows below give T cell receptor beta chains drawn from one sample of a study of shared T cell receptors in the human thymus. Here immunoSEQ multiplex PCR was the method, and the copy in TCRdb shows in-frame clones only, minus some. This sample has approximately 660,000 clones, with 85% to 90% found just once. The same sample was also used in a study of human thymus T cells.

The sample taken for sequencing was thymocytes. These receptors were collected from a boy in the first two years of life with a congenital heart defect. Each CDR3 is given with its conserved first and last residue. A D gene is named only where the DNA matches it firmly. For some rows the clone size is stated as once, few or many, or as a class when expanded; others skip it.

.,TRBV11-3,TRBJ2-1,TRBD2,TGTGCCAGCAGCTCCTACCAAGCGGGAGGGGGGTACAATGAGCAGTTCTTC,CASSSYQAGGGYNEQFF
once,TRBV7-2,TRBJ2-7,TRBD1,TGTGCCAGCAGCACGGGACAGGCTAACTACGAGCAGTACTTC,CASSTGQANYEQYF
.,TRBV19,TRBJ2-5,TRBD2,TGTGCCAGTAGTCCAGGACTAGCGGGAGGGGAAGAGACCCAGTACTTC,CASSPGLAGGEETQYF
.,TRBV11-3,TRBJ1-4,.,TGTGCCAGCAGCCAATACCGGGACTTTGGTGAAAAACTGTTTTTT,CASSQYRDFGEKLFF
.,TRBV7-9,TRBJ1-1,.,TGTGCCAGCAGCTTAGCGGTACAGAAGAACACTGAAGCTTTCTTT,CASSLAVQKNTEAFF
.,TRBV7-8,TRBJ2-7,.,TGTGCCAGCAGCCCCAGCGGCCCGGGGAGCTACGAGCAGTACTTC,CASSPSGPGSYEQYF
once,TRBV7-9,TRBJ2-5,TRBD1,TGTGCCAGCAGCCACGACAGGGAGAAGAAGACCCAGTACTTC,CASSHDREKKTQYF
.,TRBV4-1,TRBJ1-1,.,TGCGCCAGCAGCCTTGAGCCCGGGGGGGCAGGCGGAAACACTGAAGCTTTCTTT,CASSLEPGGAGGNTEAFF
.,TRBV7-8,TRBJ2-2,TRBD2,TGTGCCAGCAGCTCTAGCGGGGCCCACACCGGGGAGCTGTTTTTT,CASSSSGAHTGELFF
.,TRBV7-2,TRBJ1-5,.,TGTGCCAGCAGCTTGGGGGACAAGCTCAATCAGCCCCAGCATTTT,CASSLGDKLNQPQHF
.,TRBV7-8,TRBJ1-2,.,TGTGCCAGCTCTCCGGGGGGTCTGACCCGCTACTACACCTTC,CASSPGGLTRYYTF
.,TRBV4-1,TRBJ2-7,TRBD2,TGCGCCAGCAGCCAAGAGAGGACCGGACTAGCGGCAACCCGCTCCTACGAGCAGTACTTC,CASSQERTGLAATRSYEQYF
.,TRBV9,TRBJ2-3,TRBD1,TGTGCCAGCAGCGTAGCGACAGGGCCCACAGATACGCAGTATTTT,CASSVATGPTDTQYF
.,TRBV28,TRBJ2-1,.,TGTGCCAGCAGGCCCCGACTAGGTCATGAGCAGTTCTTC,CASRPRLGHEQFF
.,TRBV5-6,TRBJ2-1,.,TGTGCCAGCAGCCGTATAAGAGTGAGATTAAGTTCCTACAATGAGCAGTTCTTC,CASSRIRVRLSSYNEQFF
.,TRBV2,TRBJ2-7,.,TGTGCCAGCAGTAGTCTAGTTGGAACCTACGAGCAGTACTTC,CASSSLVGTYEQYF
.,TRBV14,TRBJ2-1,.,TGTGCCAGCAGTGAACGCCCCCCAGGGGCCAATGAGCAGTTCTTC,CASSERPPGANEQFF
.,TRBV15,TRBJ2-1,TRBD2,TGTGCCACCAGCAGAGGTAATAGCGGGAGGAATGAGCAGTTCTTC,CATSRGNSGRNEQFF
.,TRBV5-1,TRBJ2-1,TRBD2,TGCGCCAGCAGCTGCGCCCCCAGTGCAAGCGGGAGGGAGCAGTTCTTC,CASSCAPSASGREQFF
.,TRBV9,TRBJ2-1,.,TGTGCCAGCAGCGTAGGCGATTCGTCTAACCATGAGCAGTTCTTC,CASSVGDSSNHEQFF
.,TRBV9,TRBJ2-3,.,TGTGCCAGCAGCGGGGCGTCGTGGGGCACAGATACGCAGTATTTT,CASSGASWGTDTQYF
.,TRBV5-5,TRBJ2-1,TRBD2,TGTGCCAGCACCCCGGCGCGGGAGAGCTCCTACAATGAGCAGTTCTTC,CASTPARESSYNEQFF
.,TRBV4-3,TRBJ2-1,.,TGCGCCAGCAGCCGACTACCAGGACTTGCCCAGTCCAATGAGCAGTTCTTC,CASSRLPGLAQSNEQFF
.,TRBV5-1,TRBJ2-3,TRBD2,TGCGCCAGCAGCTCTACGTTAACTAGCGGGAGAAGGATAGATACGCAGTATTTT,CASSSTLTSGRRIDTQYF
.,TRBV4-3,TRBJ2-1,.,TGCGCCAGCAGCCAAGTCATCCGGGAGTCCCACAATGAGCAGTTCTTC,CASSQVIRESHNEQFF
.,TRBV27,TRBJ2-7,TRBD1,TGTGCCAGCTCGGGACAGGGGGACCTCCTACGTGGGGAGCAGTACTTC,CASSGQGDLLRGEQYF
.,TRBV30,TRBJ2-1,TRBD2,TGTGCCTGGAGTCGGAGGGAGGGCCCCCATGAGCAGTTCTTC,CAWSRREGPHEQFF
.,TRBV4-3,TRBJ2-7,.,TGCGCCAGCAGCCAAGATCGATTTAGCGACCATTCCTACGAGCAGTACTTC,CASSQDRFSDHSYEQYF
.,TRBV29-1,TRBJ2-5,TRBD1,TGCAGCGTTATAAGACAGGGATGTTCCTGGGAGACCCAGTACTTC,CSVIRQGCSWETQYF
.,TRBV4-3,TRBJ2-1,.,TGCGCCAGCAATAGCGACCTATACAATGAGCAGTTCTTC,CASNSDLYNEQFF
once,TRBV6-6,TRBJ2-3,.,TGTGCCAGCAGTTACTCTTTGACTAACCCCACAGATACGCAGTATTTT,CASSYSLTNPTDTQYF
.,TRBV27,TRBJ2-1,TRBD2,TGTGCCAGCAGGCCCACTAGCGGGGGCCAGCATGAGCAGTTCTTC,CASRPTSGGQHEQFF
few,TRBV5-1,TRBJ2-3,TRBD2,TGCGCCAGCAGCTTGGAGCGGGAGGGCCCAGATACGCAGTATTTT,CASSLEREGPDTQYF
.,TRBV7-8,TRBJ1-1,TRBD1,TGTGCCAGCAGCTCAAGTTCCCCGACAGGGCAAGGGGAAAATCCCTTGCCCACTGAAGCTTTCTTT,CASSSSSPTGQGENPLPTEAFF
.,TRBV27,TRBJ1-4,TRBD1,TGTGCCAGCAGTCTCGGACAGGAGGAAAAACTGTTTTTT,CASSLGQEEKLFF
.,TRBV9,TRBJ2-3,TRBD2,TGTGCCAGCAGCTCCCGACTAGCGGGAGGCACAGATACGCAGTATTTT,CASSSRLAGGTDTQYF
.,TRBV30,TRBJ2-3,.,TGTGCCTCTAGGTGGGAGGACGCAGATACGCAGTATTTT,CASRWEDADTQYF
.,TRBV15,TRBJ2-1,TRBD2,TGTGCCACCAGCCGCGATGCCGGGACTAGCGGGAGTAGGGATGAGCAGTTCTTC,CATSRDAGTSGSRDEQFF
.,TRBV5-1,TRBJ2-5,.,TGCGCCAGCAGCTTGGCCGGAGTCGGGAGTGGCCAGTACTTC,CASSLAGVGSGQYF
.,TRBV5-4,TRBJ2-3,TRBD1,TGTGCCAGCAGCGCGGGGACAGGGGGCAGCACAGATACGCAGTATTTT,CASSAGTGGSTDTQYF
.,TRBV10-3,TRBJ2-7,.,TGTGCCATCAGGGGCCTGGCAGGGAACTCCTACGAGCAGTACTTC,CAIRGLAGNSYEQYF
.,TRBV4-1,TRBJ2-7,.,TGCGCCAGCAGCCAAGATGGGCCTCGCCACGAGCAGTACTTC,CASSQDGPRHEQYF